The 21 T cell receptor beta chains below were found in one sample sequenced in a study of T cell responses to AZD1222 COVID-19 vaccine. Assay: immunoSEQ multiplex PCR; the TCRdb copy retains only in-frame clones and omits some. The sample contains 100,000 or so clones, approximately 93% of which appear only once. Sequencing used peripheral blood, obtained on day 0 of AZD1222 vaccination. The receptors shown here come from an adult in good health.

This clone was found once. The genes are TRBV5-1 and TRBJ2-2; D unclear. V lost 4 bases and J 1 base, leaving 11 bases between the germline ends. This CDR3 has 15 residues. Germline CDR1 reads SGHRS; CDR2 reads YFSETQ. CDR3 region: CASSPPTRNTGELFF. CDR3 sequence (DNA): TGCGCCAGCAGCCCCCCTACCCGGAACACCGGGGAGCTGTTTTTT. Complete variable domain (other parts from reference TRBV5-1 and TRBJ2-2): KAGVTQTPRYLIKTRGQQVTLSCSPISGHRSVSWYQQTPGQGLQFLFEYFSETQRNKGNFPGRFSGRQFSNSRSEMNVSTLELGDSALYLCASSPPTRNTGELFFGEGSRLTVL.

V is TRBV19 and J is TRBJ2-5, with D possibly being TRBD1 (6 bases). The V end lost 4 bases, the J end lost 5 bases, and 14 bases lay between the germline ends. Germline assignment: CDR1 LNHDA and CDR2 SQIVND (reference sequence). The CDR3 is made up of 14 amino acids. The CDR3: CASSRGLAVETQYF. The CDR3 DNA follows: TGTGCCAGTAGTAGGGGGCTAGCCGTTGAGACCCAGTACTTC.

The V gene is TRBV6-5, the J gene TRBJ1-4, with a weak D call TRBD1 (6 bases). Germline V gives CDR1 MNHEY, CDR2 SVGAGI. The CDR3 spans 16 residues. Trimming took off 2 bases at V and 0 bases at J, with 10 bases between the two ends. The CDR3 loop is CASSYGTGTTNEKLFF. The CDR3 DNA sequence: TGTGCCAGCAGTTACGGCACAGGGACAACTAATGAAAAACTGTTTTTT.

V and J are TRBV19 and TRBJ2-3, with D perhaps matching TRBD2 (6 bases). V was cut by 7 bases and J by 5 bases, with 16 bases left in between. The germline V gene has CDR1 LNHDA and CDR2 SQIVND (reference sequence). The CDR3 runs 14 residues. The CDR3 reads CASKVGGFIDTQYF. The DNA for the CDR3 is TGTGCCAGTAAGGTGGGGGGATTTATAGATACGCAGTATTTT. Drawing the rest from reference TRBV19 and TRBJ2-3, the complete variable domain is DGGITQSPKYLFRKEGQNVTLSCEQNLNHDAMYWYRQDPGQGLRLIYYSQIVNDFQKGDIAEGYSVSREKKESFPLTVTSAQKNPTAFYLCASKVGGFIDTQYFGPGTRLTVL.

The V and J genes are TRBV6-4 and TRBJ1-6, with D uncertain. Trimming shortened V by 4 bases and J by 0 bases, and 7 bases separated the two germline ends. Germline CDR1 and CDR2: MRHNA and SNTAGT. This CDR3 spans 15 amino acids. For the CDR3, the DNA is TGTGCCAGCAGTGTAACGAGCTCCTATAATTCACCCCTCCACTTT. It specifies CASSVTSSYNSPLHF.

This clone showed up just once. This chain uses TRBV30 with TRBJ1-1, with a weak D call TRBD1 (6 bases). This CDR3 is 11 amino acids long. Germline CDR1 reads GTSNPN; CDR2 reads SVGIG (reference sequence). Deletions cut 5 bases from V and 4 bases from J, with 8 bases between. For the CDR3, the DNA is TGTGCCTGGCAGGGGACCACTGAAGCTTTCTTT. This sequence encodes CAWQGTTEAFF.

The chain links TRBV6-5 to TRBJ2-5, with 7 bases that match TRBD1. The junction had 5 bases not matched to a gene; V was cut back by 0 bases and J by 1 base. The CDR3 has 16 amino acids. Germline loops: CDR1 MNHEY, CDR2 SVGAGI. The DNA for the CDR3 is TGTGCCAGCAGTTACTCGAGGGGGCGGCCCCAAGAGACCCAGTACTTC. Its translation: CASSYSRGRPQETQYF.

V and J are TRBV19 and TRBJ1-3; no clear D gene. The CDR3 is 15 amino acids. The ends were cut back, 4 bases at V and 0 bases at J, with 10 bases in the middle. Germline lookup yields CDR1 LNHDA and CDR2 SQIVND (reference sequence). The CDR3 region has the DNA TGTGCCAGTAGTAGTACCGTATCCTCTGGAAACACCATATATTTT. Translated: CASSSTVSSGNTIYF.

The V call is TRBV7-2, the J call TRBJ2-5; tentative D call: TRBD2 (5 bases). Trimming removed 4 bases at V and 3 bases at J, with 12 bases between. Germline values: CDR1 SGHTA, CDR2 FQGNSA. The CDR3 length is 14 residues. CDR3 loop: CASSSWTEKETQYF. Here the CDR3 DNA reads TGTGCCAGCAGCTCCTGGACTGAAAAAGAGACCCAGTACTTC.

The chain is built from TRBV11-3 and TRBJ2-7; 7 nucleotides line up with TRBD1. With 5 bases clipped from V and 3 bases from J, the junction kept 4 bases outside the gene matches. Germline assignment: CDR1 SGHNT and CDR2 YENEEA. The CDR3 covers 13 residues. In nucleotides, the CDR3 is TGTGCCAGCAGCCCCGGGACAGTCTACGAGCAGTACTTC. It is translated as CASSPGTVYEQYF.

This chain joins TRBV7-2 and TRBJ2-4; TRBD2 aligns across 8 bases. Looked up from germline, CDR1 is SGHTA and CDR2 is FQGNSA. V was pared by 1 base and J by 3 bases, with 11 bases of the junction left unmatched. CDR3 length equals 18 residues. Here the CDR3 DNA reads TGTGCCAGCAGCTTAGACCCGGGGGGGCCGGTAGGCAAAAACATTCAGTACTTC. Translated, it gives CASSLDPGGPVGKNIQYF. The complete variable domain, with remaining parts taken from reference TRBV7-2 and TRBJ2-4, reads GAGVSQSPSNKVTEKGKDVELRCDPISGHTALYWYRQSLGQGLEFLIYFQGNSAPDKSGLPSDRFSAERTGGSVSTLTIQRTQQEDSAVYLCASSLDPGGPVGKNIQYFGAGTRLSVL.

The chain joins TRBV5-1 to TRBJ2-7, with unresolved D. The CDR3 has 14 residues. Deletions cut 4 bases from V and 2 bases from J, with 13 bases between. Germline-derived CDR1 and CDR2 are SGHRS and YFSETQ. CDR3 nucleotides: TGCGCCAGCAGCCCGAAGGAAACAGCCTACGAGCAGTACTTC. Its protein product is CASSPKETAYEQYF.

The chain uses TRBV2 and TRBJ1-1; possible D gene TRBD1, 5 bases. V lost 2 bases to trimming and J lost 8 bases, with 15 bases between them. CDR1 and CDR2 from the germline V gene are SNHLY and FYNNEI. The CDR3 covers 14 residues. CDR3 region: CASSEPGTSIEAFF. Written as DNA, the CDR3 is TGTGCCAGCAGTGAACCCGGGACCTCAATCGAAGCTTTCTTT. Filled out from reference TRBV2 and TRBJ1-1, the complete variable domain reads EPEVTQTPSHQVTQMGQEVILRCVPISNHLYFYWYRQILGQKVEFLVSFYNNEISEKSEIFDDQFSVERPDGSNFTLKIRSTKLEDSAMYFCASSEPGTSIEAFFGQGTRLTVV.

The CDR3 protein is CASSLAGGYEQYF. The CDR3 DNA reads TGTGCCAGCAGCTTAGCAGGGGGCTACGAGCAGTACTTC. The J gene is TRBJ2-7, the V gene TRBV7-3, with 7 bases aligning to TRBD1. The V segment lost 2 bases and the J segment 3 bases; nucleotides outside the gene matches: 1. This CDR3 is built from 13 residues. Looked up from germline, CDR1 is SGHTA and CDR2 is FQGTGA.

The rearrangement uses TRBV5-8 and TRBJ1-4; TRBD1 matches at 11 bases. The CDR3 runs to 14 residues. Germline V gene sequence: CDR1 SGHTS, CDR2 YDEGEE. J was trimmed by 10 bases and V by 3 bases; bases with no gene match: 5. The CDR3 loop reads CASSWGQGVGKLFF. The CDR3 nucleotides read TGTGCCAGCAGCTGGGGACAGGGGGTCGGAAAACTGTTTTTT.

On this clone itself: Distinct nucleotide sequences in the sample also encode this CDR3. The V and J genes are TRBV6-2 or TRBV6-3 and TRBJ1-5; D is uncertain. Looked up from germline, CDR1 is MNHEY and CDR2 is SVGEGT. Trimming stripped 3 bases from V and 0 bases from J, with 6 bases between. The CDR3 is made up of 14 amino acids. The CDR3 region is CASSYPGSNQPQHF. The CDR3 DNA follows: TGTGCCAGCAGTTATCCGGGTAGCAATCAGCCCCAGCATTTT.

V and J are TRBV6-6 and TRBJ1-1, with D perhaps TRBD1 (5 bases). This CDR3 region has 15 residues. Trimming cost V 7 bases and J 7 bases, with 22 bases left between them. The germline V gene has CDR1 MNHNY and CDR2 SVGAGI (reference sequence). CDR3: CASTPIGQGGREAFF. CDR3 DNA sequence: TGTGCCAGCACCCCGATTGGTCAGGGAGGGCGTGAAGCTTTCTTT.

This clone has just a few counts. The chain combines TRBV9 with TRBJ2-1; D is perhaps TRBD1 or TRBD2 (6 bases each). Germline loops: CDR1 SGDLS, CDR2 YYNGEE. The CDR3 has 15 residues. Between the trimmed V and J ends, which lost 0 bases and 3 bases, there was a span of 10 bases. The chain's CDR3 is CASSVVGGRYNEQFF. Written as DNA, the CDR3 is TGTGCCAGCAGCGTAGTCGGGGGCCGCTACAATGAGCAGTTCTTC.

The J gene is TRBJ2-1, the V gene TRBV7-9, with D perhaps matching TRBD1 or TRBD2 (6 bases each). The CDR3 spans 15 residues. The germline V gene has CDR1 SEHNR and CDR2 FQNEAQ (reference sequence). V shed 5 bases and J shed 4 bases, with 15 bases lying between them. The CDR3 coding sequence is TGTGCCAGCAGCCTCTTGAGGGGGGAGTACAATGAGCAGTTCTTC. Its translation is CASSLLRGEYNEQFF.

The V and J genes are TRBV5-1 and TRBJ1-1; 7 bases line up with TRBD1. The junction had 15 bases not matched to a gene; V was cut back by 3 bases and J by 4 bases. This CDR3 is built from 17 residues. Looked up from germline, CDR1 is SGHRS and CDR2 is YFSETQ. CDR3 sequence: CASSSALLNRGSTEAFF. CDR3 DNA sequence: TGCGCCAGCAGCTCAGCACTACTGAACAGGGGAAGCACTGAAGCTTTCTTT.

The V call is TRBV5-6, the J call TRBJ1-1, with D possibly being TRBD1 (5 bases). CDR3 length equals 14 residues. Germline CDR1 is SGHDT and CDR2 is YYEEEE. V was cut by 1 base and J by 1 base, with 8 bases left in between. CDR3 loop: CASSLNRRNTEAFF. DNA of the CDR3: TGTGCCAGCAGCTTGAACAGGAGGAACACTGAAGCTTTCTTT.